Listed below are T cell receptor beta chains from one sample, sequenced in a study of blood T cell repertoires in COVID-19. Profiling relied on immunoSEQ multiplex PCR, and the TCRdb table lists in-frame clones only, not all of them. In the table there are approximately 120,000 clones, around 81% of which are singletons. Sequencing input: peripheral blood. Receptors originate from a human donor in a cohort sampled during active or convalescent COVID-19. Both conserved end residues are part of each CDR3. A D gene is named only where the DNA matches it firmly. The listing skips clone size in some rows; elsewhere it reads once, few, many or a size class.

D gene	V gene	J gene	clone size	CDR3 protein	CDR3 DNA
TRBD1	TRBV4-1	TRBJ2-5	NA	CASSQDRGRGLRETQYF	TGCGCCAGCAGCCAAGATCGGGGCAGGGGGCTCAGGGAGACCCAGTACTTC
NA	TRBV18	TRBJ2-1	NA	CASSPLVLTNEQFF	TGTGCCAGCTCACCACTGGTGCTAACCAATGAGCAGTTCTTC
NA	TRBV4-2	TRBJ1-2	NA	CASSQDRVPNGYTF	TGTGCCAGCAGCCAAGACAGGGTTCCTAATGGCTACACCTTC
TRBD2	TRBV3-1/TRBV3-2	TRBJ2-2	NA	CASSQRLAGETGTGELFF	TGTGCCAGCAGCCAGAGACTAGCGGGGGAGACAGGCACCGGGGAGCTGTTTTTT
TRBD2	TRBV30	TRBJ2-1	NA	CAWGGLAGVSNEQFF	TGTGCCTGGGGGGGACTAGCGGGAGTATCAAATGAGCAGTTCTTC
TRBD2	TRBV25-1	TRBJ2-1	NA	CASSEMKVGGRPKNEQFF	TGTGCCAGCAGTGAGATGAAGGTCGGCGGGAGGCCGAAAAATGAGCAGTTCTTC
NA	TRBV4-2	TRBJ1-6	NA	CASSQGTRVGNSPLHF	TGTGCCAGCAGCCAAGGGACTCGGGTTGGGAATTCACCCCTCCACTTT
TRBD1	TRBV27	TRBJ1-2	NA	CASSMDRGRYGYTF	TGTGCCAGCAGTATGGACAGGGGACGCTATGGCTACACCTTC
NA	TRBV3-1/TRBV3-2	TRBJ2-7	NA	CASSLSHYEQYF	TGTGCCAGCAGCCTGTCCCACTACGAGCAGTACTTC
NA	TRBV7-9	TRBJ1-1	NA	CASSLLSNTEAFF	TGTGCCAGCAGCTTACTCTCGAACACTGAAGCTTTCTTT
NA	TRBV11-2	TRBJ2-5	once	CASSYLAQPTQYF	TGTGCCAGCAGCTACTTAGCCCAGCCGACCCAGTACTTC
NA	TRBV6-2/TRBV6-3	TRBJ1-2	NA	CASSKSGLNYGYTF	TGTGCCAGCAGTAAATCGGGACTTAACTATGGCTACACCTTC
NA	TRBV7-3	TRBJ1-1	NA	CASSTTRGGEAFF	TGTGCCAGCAGCACGACAAGGGGAGGGGAAGCTTTCTTT
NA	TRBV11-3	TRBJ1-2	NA	CASSPHEDGLLSGYTF	TGTGCCAGCAGTCCCCATGAGGATGGCCTCCTATCTGGCTACACCTTC
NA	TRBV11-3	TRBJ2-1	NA	CASSLDNRNEQFF	TGTGCCAGCAGCTTAGATAACAGGAATGAGCAGTTCTTC
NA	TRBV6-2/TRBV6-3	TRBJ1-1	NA	CASSYVRVTEAFF	TGTGCCAGCAGTTACGTCAGGGTCACTGAAGCTTTCTTT
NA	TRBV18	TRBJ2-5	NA	CASSPNRAAETQYF	TGTGCCAGCTCGCCCAACAGGGCGGCGGAGACCCAGTACTTC
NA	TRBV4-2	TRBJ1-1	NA	CASSPDRGGWRTEAFF	TGTGCCAGCAGCCCCGATCGCGGGGGGTGGAGGACTGAAGCTTTCTTT
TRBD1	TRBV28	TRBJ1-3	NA	CASSERQGIRNTIYF	TGTGCCAGCAGCGAAAGACAGGGGATTAGAAACACCATATATTTT
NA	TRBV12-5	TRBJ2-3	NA	CASGAQYTTDTQYF	TGTGCTAGTGGGGCTCAATATACCACAGATACGCAGTATTTT
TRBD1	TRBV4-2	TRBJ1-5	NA	CASSQGFRGRIQPQHF	TGTGCCAGCAGCCAAGGCTTTAGGGGGCGAATTCAGCCCCAGCATTTT
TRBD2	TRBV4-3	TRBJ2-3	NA	CASSQDPWREADTQYF	TGCGCCAGCAGCCAAGATCCCTGGCGGGAGGCAGATACGCAGTATTTT